The present T cell receptor (beta chain) was sequenced within a study of shared clonotypes between healthy human individuals. The CDR3 is 13 residues long. The V gene's germline CDR1 is SEHNR and CDR2 FQNEAQ (reference sequence). V lost 6 bases to trimming and J lost 1 base, with 9 bases between them. Using immunoSEQ multiplex PCR, the repertoire was profiled, and TCRdb retains in-frame clones only, with some absent. This sample has around 580,000 clones, with 95% to 98% found just once. Naive CD8 cells comprised CD45RO-negative, CCR7-positively selected cells, excluding terminally differentiated effector memory CD45RA+ cells.

Material for sequencing was naive CD8+ T cells sorted from blood. The V gene is TRBV7-9, the J gene TRBJ1-1; TRBD1 might be the D (5 bases). The sequence derives from a man under 40 in good health. The CDR3 nucleotides are TGTGCCAGCAGGGGACGGTCGAACACTGAAGCTTTCTTT. Translated, it gives CASRGRSNTEAFF. The whole variable domain, filled in from reference TRBV7-9 and TRBJ1-1, reads DTGVSQNPRHKITKRGQNVTFRCDPISEHNRLYWYRQTLGQGPEFLTYFQNEAQLEKSRLLSDRFSAERPKGSFSTLEIQRTEQGDSAMYLCASRGRSNTEAFFGQGTRLTVV.